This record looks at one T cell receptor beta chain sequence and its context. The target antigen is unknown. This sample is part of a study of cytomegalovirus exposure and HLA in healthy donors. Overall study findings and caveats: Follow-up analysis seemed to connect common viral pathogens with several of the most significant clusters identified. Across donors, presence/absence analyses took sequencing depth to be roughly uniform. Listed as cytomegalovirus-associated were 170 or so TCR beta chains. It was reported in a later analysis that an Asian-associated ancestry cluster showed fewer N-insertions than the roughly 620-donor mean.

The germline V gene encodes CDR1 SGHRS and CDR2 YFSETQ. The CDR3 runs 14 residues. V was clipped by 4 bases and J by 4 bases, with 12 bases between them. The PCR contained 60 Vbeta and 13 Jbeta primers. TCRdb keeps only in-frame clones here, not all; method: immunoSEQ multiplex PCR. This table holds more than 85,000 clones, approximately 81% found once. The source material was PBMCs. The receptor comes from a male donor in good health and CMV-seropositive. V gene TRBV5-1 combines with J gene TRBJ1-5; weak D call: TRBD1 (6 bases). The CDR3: CASSGGGGNQPQHF. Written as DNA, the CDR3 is TGCGCCAGCAGCGGAGGGGGGGGGAATCAGCCCCAGCATTTT. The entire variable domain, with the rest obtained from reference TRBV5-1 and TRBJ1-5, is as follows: KAGVTQTPRYLIKTRGQQVTLSCSPISGHRSVSWYQQTPGQGLQFLFEYFSETQRNKGNFPGRFSGRQFSNSRSEMNVSTLELGDSALYLCASSGGGGNQPQHFGDGTRLSIL.